Listed below are T cell receptor beta chains from one sample, sequenced in a study of CD8+ T cells in alopecia areata. Repertoires were generated with immunoSEQ multiplex PCR, while TCRdb's copy carries only in-frame clones and drops some. This table has some 96,000 clones, about 58% appearing once. This specimen was CD8+ T cells sorted from blood, taken at week 4, from a patient treated with tofacitinib. All receptors derive from a human donor with alopecia areata. Both conserved end residues are part of each CDR3. D genes are given only for firm matches. Not every row has a clone size; where given, it reads once, few, many or a size class.

D: -; V: TRBV7-9; J: TRBJ1-3; size: -; DNA: TGTGCCAGCAGCTCCCCCTCTGGAAACACCATATATTTT; CDR3: CASSSPSGNTIYF
D: -; V: TRBV4-1; J: TRBJ2-3; size: -; DNA: TGCGCCAGCAGCCGGGGTACGGGTTTAGGCACAGATACGCAGTATTTT; CDR3: CASSRGTGLGTDTQYF
D: TRBD1; V: TRBV5-4; J: TRBJ1-1; size: -; DNA: TGTGCCAGCAGCTTCCAGGGGGCGACTGAAGCTTTCTTT; CDR3: CASSFQGATEAFF
D: -; V: TRBV1; J: TRBJ2-4; size: -; DNA: TGCACCAGCAGCTTCCTAGCGGGGGACAGCATTCAGTACTTC; CDR3: CTSSFLAGDSIQYF
D: -; V: TRBV4-3; J: TRBJ2-1; size: -; DNA: TGCGCCAGCAGCCAAGTCGAGGGGTACAATGAGCAGTTCTTC; CDR3: CASSQVEGYNEQFF
D: -; V: TRBV7-9; J: TRBJ2-1; size: once; DNA: TGTGCCAGCAGCCCCAGGGGGAGGGATGAGCAGTTCTTC; CDR3: CASSPRGRDEQFF
D: TRBD1; V: TRBV9; J: TRBJ2-7; size: -; DNA: TGTGCCAGCAGCGCCGAGACAGGGCGCTACGAGCAGTACTTC; CDR3: CASSAETGRYEQYF
D: TRBD2; V: TRBV5-4; J: TRBJ2-7; size: few; DNA: TGTGCCAGCAGCTTGATGGTTCTAGCGGGAGGTCGCTCCTACGAGCAGTACTTC; CDR3: CASSLMVLAGGRSYEQYF
D: TRBD2; V: TRBV7-6; J: TRBJ2-5; size: -; DNA: TGTGCCAGCAGCATCCTTCACCGGGGGGTACTCCAAGAGACCCAGTACTTC; CDR3: CASSILHRGVLQETQYF
D: -; V: TRBV29-1; J: TRBJ1-2; size: few; DNA: TGCAGCGTGGGGGGCAGCCAGAACTATGGCTACACCTTC; CDR3: CSVGGSQNYGYTF
D: -; V: TRBV30; J: TRBJ1-2; size: -; DNA: TGTGCCTGGAGTGTACCGGAGGGCAGACACTATGGCTACACCTTC; CDR3: CAWSVPEGRHYGYTF
D: -; V: TRBV5-1; J: TRBJ1-5; size: -; DNA: TGCGCCAGCAGCTTGGCCCATCAGGCAAGCAATCAGCCCCAGCATTTT; CDR3: CASSLAHQASNQPQHF
D: -; V: TRBV28; J: TRBJ1-2; size: -; DNA: TGTGCCAGCAGTTTAAGACAGGAGGGCTATGGCTACACCTTC; CDR3: CASSLRQEGYGYTF
D: TRBD2; V: TRBV4-1; J: TRBJ2-1; size: -; DNA: TGCGCCAGCAGCCAAGATCTTCTAGCGGGGGCGAATGAGCAGTTCTTC; CDR3: CASSQDLLAGANEQFF
D: -; V: TRBV19; J: TRBJ1-2; size: -; DNA: TGTGCCAGTAAAGAGGGTTGGGGCTATGGCTACACCTTC; CDR3: CASKEGWGYGYTF
D: TRBD2; V: TRBV7-3; J: TRBJ2-3; size: -; DNA: TGTGCCAGCAGCTTAATAGCGGGGGCAGATACGCAGTATTTT; CDR3: CASSLIAGADTQYF
D: -; V: TRBV27; J: TRBJ1-1; size: many; DNA: TGTGCCAGCAGTTCGACAGTGAACACTGAAGCTTTCTTT; CDR3: CASSSTVNTEAFF
D: TRBD1; V: TRBV15; J: TRBJ2-7; size: -; DNA: TGTGCCACCAGCAGTTCACAGGGGGCCTACGAGCAGTACTTC; CDR3: CATSSSQGAYEQYF
D: -; V: TRBV9; J: TRBJ2-1; size: -; DNA: TGTGCCAGCAGCGAGACCCCGGGGAATGAGCAGTTCTTC; CDR3: CASSETPGNEQFF
D: -; V: TRBV5-1; J: TRBJ2-1; size: -; DNA: TGCGCCAGCAGCTTGCTTCACCTCGATGAGCAGTTCTTC; CDR3: CASSLLHLDEQFF
D: -; V: TRBV6-5; J: TRBJ2-1; size: -; DNA: TGTGCCAGCAGCCCCGGGGCCTACAATGAGCAGTTCTTC; CDR3: CASSPGAYNEQFF
D: -; V: TRBV7-2; J: TRBJ2-5; size: -; DNA: TGTGCCAGCAGCCCAATACCGGGGACGGGACAAGAGACCCAGTACTTC; CDR3: CASSPIPGTGQETQYF
D: TRBD1; V: TRBV27; J: TRBJ2-7; size: few; DNA: TGTGCCAGCAGTAGCTACAGGGGCCACAGGGTATACGAGCAGTACTTC; CDR3: CASSSYRGHRVYEQYF
D: TRBD2; V: TRBV6-1; J: TRBJ2-5; size: few; DNA: TGTGCCAGCAGTGAGACTAGCGGGGGTCAAGAGACCCAGTACTTC; CDR3: CASSETSGGQETQYF
D: -; V: TRBV25-1; J: TRBJ1-1; size: -; DNA: TGTGCCAGCAGTACCAGGGGAGGCACTGAAGCTTTCTTT; CDR3: CASSTRGGTEAFF
D: -; V: TRBV2; J: TRBJ1-5; size: few; DNA: TGTGCCAGCAGTGAATTGACCGTTTGGCTATCCGTGAATCAGCCCCAGCATTTT; CDR3: CASSELTVWLSVNQPQHF
D: TRBD2; V: TRBV9; J: TRBJ2-1; size: -; DNA: TGTGCCAGCAGCGGACTAGCGGGAACCTACAATGAGCAGTTCTTC; CDR3: CASSGLAGTYNEQFF
D: TRBD1; V: TRBV4-3; J: TRBJ1-1; size: -; DNA: TGCGCCAGCAGCCAAGAACCCAGGGGGTTTGGGTTCACTGAAGCTTTCTTT; CDR3: CASSQEPRGFGFTEAFF
D: -; V: TRBV27; J: TRBJ2-3; size: few; DNA: TGTGCCAGCAGAGTGGGGGTTATATCAAGGGCAGATACGCAGTATTTT; CDR3: CASRVGVISRADTQYF
D: TRBD2; V: TRBV27; J: TRBJ2-1; size: few; DNA: TGTGCCAGCAGCCGACTAGCTGTCAATGAGCAGTTCTTC; CDR3: CASSRLAVNEQFF
D: TRBD1; V: TRBV29-1; J: TRBJ1-1; size: -; DNA: TGCAGCACCCCCGGGACAGGTTTTACTGAAGCTTTCTTT; CDR3: CSTPGTGFTEAFF
D: -; V: TRBV6-5; J: TRBJ2-7; size: -; DNA: TGTGCCAGCAGTTACACCGGCAGGATCTACGAGCAGTACTTC; CDR3: CASSYTGRIYEQYF
D: -; V: TRBV6-5; J: TRBJ2-7; size: few; DNA: TGTGCCAGCAGTGCGAGGGCAGGGGGGACCTACGAGCAGTACTTC; CDR3: CASSARAGGTYEQYF
D: -; V: TRBV30; J: TRBJ2-1; size: few; DNA: TGTGCCTGGAGGCCTAGCCAGTCCTACAATGAGCAGTTCTTC; CDR3: CAWRPSQSYNEQFF
D: TRBD1; V: TRBV29-1; J: TRBJ1-2; size: -; DNA: TGCAGCGGGCAGGGGGCTGGGTATGGCTACACCTTC; CDR3: CSGQGAGYGYTF
D: -; V: TRBV19; J: TRBJ2-7; size: few; DNA: TGTGCCACGGAGGGGCCAACCTACGAGCAGTACTTC; CDR3: CATEGPTYEQYF
D: TRBD1; V: TRBV25-1; J: TRBJ1-1; size: few; DNA: TGTGCCAGCAGTGAATCCGGGACAGGGATGAACACTGAAGCTTTCTTT; CDR3: CASSESGTGMNTEAFF
D: -; V: TRBV2; J: TRBJ2-3; size: medium-sized; DNA: TGTGCCAGCAGTGAGGCTAGCGCAGATACGCAGTATTTT; CDR3: CASSEASADTQYF
D: -; V: TRBV27; J: TRBJ1-1; size: few; DNA: TGTGCCAGCAGTTTTTCCAGGGGTACTGAAGCTTTCTTT; CDR3: CASSFSRGTEAFF
D: -; V: TRBV11-2; J: TRBJ2-3; size: -; DNA: TGTGCCAGCAGCTCCCACGACAGGTGGACAGATACGCAGTATTTT; CDR3: CASSSHDRWTDTQYF
D: -; V: TRBV4-1; J: TRBJ1-1; size: few; DNA: TGCGCCAGCAGCCAAGATCCGCACACTGAAGCTTTCTTT; CDR3: CASSQDPHTEAFF
D: -; V: TRBV5-5; J: TRBJ1-1; size: many; DNA: TGTGCCAGCAGCTTGGGAACAGGAGGTCCGGGGCATTTT; CDR3: CASSLGTGGPGHF
D: TRBD2; V: TRBV13; J: TRBJ2-1; size: -; DNA: TGTGCCAGCAGCTTAGCTAGCGGGAGTCCCAATGAGCAGTTCTTC; CDR3: CASSLASGSPNEQFF
D: TRBD1; V: TRBV14; J: TRBJ2-1; size: -; DNA: TGTGCCAGCAGCCTGAAAGCGGGACAGGGGTTCCATGAGCAGTTCTTC; CDR3: CASSLKAGQGFHEQFF
D: TRBD1; V: TRBV5-1; J: TRBJ2-7; size: -; DNA: TGCGCCAGCAGCTTCTGGACAGGGGCCGGCTACGAGCAGTACTTC; CDR3: CASSFWTGAGYEQYF
D: -; V: TRBV7-9; J: TRBJ1-2; size: -; DNA: TGTGCCAGCAGCTTAGGCGGACTCTATGGCTACACCTTC; CDR3: CASSLGGLYGYTF
D: -; V: TRBV7-9; J: TRBJ2-1; size: -; DNA: TGTGCCAGCAGCCAGGGGGGGTCCTACAATGAGCAGTTCTTC; CDR3: CASSQGGSYNEQFF
D: TRBD1; V: TRBV5-1; J: TRBJ2-7; size: -; DNA: TGCGCCAGCAGCGTAGAGGGACAGGGAGTCCACGAGCAGTACTTC; CDR3: CASSVEGQGVHEQYF
D: TRBD2; V: TRBV5-1; J: TRBJ2-1; size: -; DNA: TGCGCCAGCAGCTTGGTGGCGGGGGGCGTCTATGAGCAGTTCTTC; CDR3: CASSLVAGGVYEQFF
D: -; V: TRBV29-1; J: TRBJ1-1; size: -; DNA: TGCAGCGTTCTAATTGACACTGAAGCTTTCTTT; CDR3: CSVLIDTEAFF
D: -; V: TRBV6-6; J: TRBJ1-4; size: -; DNA: TGTGCCAGCAGTCCAGGGGCGGTTGATGAAAAACTGTTTTTT; CDR3: CASSPGAVDEKLFF
D: -; V: TRBV27; J: TRBJ2-1; size: few; DNA: TGTGCCAGCAGTTCCTCTCTAGGATACAATGAGCAGTTCTTC; CDR3: CASSSSLGYNEQFF
D: -; V: TRBV4-3; J: TRBJ2-3; size: -; DNA: TGCGCCAGCAGCCCTGGGGTCCCGAACACAGATACGCAGTATTTT; CDR3: CASSPGVPNTDTQYF
D: -; V: TRBV27; J: TRBJ2-5; size: few; DNA: TGTGCCAGCAGTTTATGGGGGACATCTGAGACCCAGTACTTC; CDR3: CASSLWGTSETQYF
D: -; V: TRBV6-5; J: TRBJ1-2; size: -; DNA: TGTGCCAGCAGTGACAGTCCGGGGAACTATGGCTACACCTTC; CDR3: CASSDSPGNYGYTF
D: TRBD1; V: TRBV2; J: TRBJ2-2; size: -; DNA: TGTGCCAGCAGTGATGGGACAGGGTGGAACGGGGAGCTGTTTTTT; CDR3: CASSDGTGWNGELFF
D: -; V: TRBV28; J: TRBJ2-5; size: -; DNA: TGTGCCAGCAGCCCCACAGGGAGAGAGACCCAGTACTTC; CDR3: CASSPTGRETQYF
D: TRBD2; V: TRBV29-1; J: TRBJ2-7; size: few; DNA: TGCAGCGTCGGGGCGGGGGATCCACTGCCCTACGAGCAGTACTTC; CDR3: CSVGAGDPLPYEQYF
D: -; V: TRBV7-9; J: TRBJ1-2; size: -; DNA: TGTGCCAGCAGCTTAGAAGTGTTAGCTACTAGTGGCTACACCTTC; CDR3: CASSLEVLATSGYTF